The TCR beta chain described here comes from a study of shared clonotypes between healthy human individuals. The repertoire was sequenced with immunoSEQ multiplex PCR; TCRdb's copy has only in-frame clones and lacks some. The profile shows millions of clones, 90% to 95% of them singletons. This clone occurred once. The CDR3 loop spans 13 amino acids. With 6 bases clipped from V and 1 base from J, the junction kept 0 bases outside the gene matches. Germline CDR1 MNHEY, CDR2 SVGAGI. The sample comprised naive CD4+ T cells sorted from blood. Subset here: CD45RA+ positively selected. This sequence originates from a man younger than 35 in good health. The genes are TRBV6-5 and TRBJ1-2, with TRBD1 identical over 9 bases. This chain's CDR3 is CASRDRGNYGYTF. CDR3 bases: TGTGCCAGCAGGGACAGGGGTAACTATGGCTACACCTTC.